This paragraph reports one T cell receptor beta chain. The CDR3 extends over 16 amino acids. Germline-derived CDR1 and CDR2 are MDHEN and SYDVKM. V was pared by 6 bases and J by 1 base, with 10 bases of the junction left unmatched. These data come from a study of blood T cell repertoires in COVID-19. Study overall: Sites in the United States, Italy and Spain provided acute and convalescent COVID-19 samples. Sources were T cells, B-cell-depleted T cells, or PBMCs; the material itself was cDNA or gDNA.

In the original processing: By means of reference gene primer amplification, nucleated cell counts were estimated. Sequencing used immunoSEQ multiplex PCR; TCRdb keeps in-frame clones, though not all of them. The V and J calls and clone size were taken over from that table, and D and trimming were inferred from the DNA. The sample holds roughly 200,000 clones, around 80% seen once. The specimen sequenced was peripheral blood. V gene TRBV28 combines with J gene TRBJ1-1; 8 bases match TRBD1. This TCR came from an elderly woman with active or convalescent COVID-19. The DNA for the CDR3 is TGTGCCAGCAGCTACGGGACAGGCGCCACGAACACTGAAGCTTTCTTT. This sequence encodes CASSYGTGATNTEAFF.